The 6 T cell receptor beta chains listed next were all sequenced from one sample in a study of CD8+CD57+ T cells in acquired aplastic anemia. Genomic DNA, the template, was used for profiling of the TCR beta VDJ and CDR3. TCRdb reanalysed the reads using MiXCR and keeps one entry per CDR3 protein. The sample has 250,000 to 300,000 distinct CDR3 sequences; 45% to 70% are singletons. Source material: sorted CD4+, CD8+, or CD8+CD57+ T cells (not recorded which) from PBMCs. The receptors derive from a human donor with severe aplastic anemia or a healthy control (not recorded which).

Only a few counts were recorded for this clonotype. The chain employs TRBV7-9 and TRBJ1-1; D gene unclear. Trimming took 5 bases from V and 0 from J, leaving 10 bases between them. This CDR3 has 14 amino acids. CDR1 is SEHNR, CDR2 FQNEAQ, per germline (reference sequence). The CDR3 here is CASSPPNVNTEAFF. The CDR3 DNA reads TGTGCCAGCAGCCCTCCTAATGTGAACACTGAAGCTTTCTTT.

Turning to this clonotype: The junction does not match germline at one end; this may be a read error. The J gene is TRBJ1-2, the V gene TRBV28; D not certain. Germline loops: CDR1 MDHEN, CDR2 SYDVKM. The CDR3 extends over 13 amino acids. Written as DNA, the CDR3 is TGTGCCAGCGGTTTGCCCGGGAAGGGCGGCTACACCTTC. It codes for CASGLPGKGGYTF.

This chain uses TRBV7-9 with TRBJ2-7; tentative D call: TRBD2 (5 bases). Deletions cut 8 bases from V and 0 bases from J, with 11 bases between. CDR1 is SEHNR and CDR2 is FQNEAQ in the germline V gene (reference sequence). The CDR3 sequence is 13 residues long. In DNA, the CDR3 is TGTGCCAGCGTGCTTGGGAGCTCCTACGAGCAGTACTTC. It encodes CASVLGSSYEQYF.

The sample holds many counts of this clonotype. The gene calls are TRBV6-4 and TRBJ2-1, with D unclear. The CDR3 covers 15 residues. Deletions cut 3 bases from V and 4 bases from J, with 13 bases between. CDR1 and CDR2 from the germline V gene are MRHNA and SNTAGT. CDR3 bases: TGTGCCAGCAGTGAAGGATGGATCGGGTACAATGAGCAGTTCTTC. Translation gives CASSEGWIGYNEQFF.

This clonotype was detected ten times or more. J is TRBJ2-3 and V is TRBV7-3, with 7 bases identical to TRBD2. The CDR3 totals 15 residues. Germline CDR1 reads SGHTA; CDR2 reads FQGTGA. With 4 bases clipped from V and 3 bases from J, the junction kept 7 bases outside the gene matches. The DNA for the CDR3 is TGTGCCAGCAGCTCAGCCCAACTAGCGACAGATACGCAGTATTTT. Translated: CASSSAQLATDTQYF.

In this sample, this clonotype turned up a few times. The chain links TRBV2 to TRBJ1-2; TRBD1 is a possible D gene (6 bases). The ends were cut back, 3 bases at V and 6 bases at J, with 8 bases in the middle. The CDR3 contains 12 residues. Germline CDR1 reads SNHLY; CDR2 reads FYNNEI. CDR3 coding DNA: TGTGCCAGCAGTGAGGAGGGGGATGGCTACACCTTC. It yields the protein CASSEEGDGYTF.